This T cell receptor beta chain was documented in a study of a mutant IDH1 vaccine in newly diagnosed glioma. For the study at large: The first vaccination came 4-6 weeks after radiotherapy alone, or with temozolomide cycles. Patients under treatment included around 60% males and approximately 38% females and had a mean age of approximately 43 years. Patients previously underwent radiotherapy, temozolomide, or both, and most underwent both.

This CDR3 has 12 amino acids. The germline V gene encodes CDR1 GTSNPN and CDR2 SVGIG (reference sequence). The method was immunoSEQ multiplex PCR; TCRdb's version includes in-frame clones alone and lacks a portion of them. The sample lists around 36,000 clones, about nine tenths occurring once. This clone appeared a single time. Its antigen is not known. Time point reported: week 5, during vaccination. Topical imiquimod accompanied each vaccine dose, which consisted of 300 ug of mutant IDH1 20-mer peptide. The J gene is TRBJ2-5, the V gene TRBV30; D ambiguous. The end of the DNA aligns better with TRBJ2-7, so the J call may be wrong. The source is a man aged 50 or older with glioma. Sequenced here: PBMCs, sampled from a glioma patient whose treatment included an IDH1 peptide vaccine. The CDR3 DNA follows: TGTGCCTGGAAGGTTGGCCCCTACGAGCAGTACTTC. It yields the protein CAWKVGPYEQYF.